Listed below are T cell receptor beta chains from one sample, sequenced in a study of shared clonotypes between healthy human individuals. Measured with immunoSEQ multiplex PCR; TCRdb has only the in-frame clones, and not every one. The sample shows over a million clones, roughly 70% of them seen only once. Sequencing was performed on memory CD4+ T cells sorted from blood. The origin of the receptors is a young man in good health. CDR3s include the opening cysteine and the closing phenylalanine or tryptophan.

TRBV19	14	CARRPGWGTDTQYF
TRBV18	15	CASSPGSGAFYEQYF
TRBV30	17	CAWSSRRTISYNSPLHF
TRBV5-1	16	CASSLALAGASFEQYF
TRBV11-2	15	CASSLDVRGRNEQFF
TRBV27	15	CASSLRDRRPDTQYF
TRBV5-1	15	CASSLVTLNTGELFF
TRBV2	15	CASSDPGLAGAHGDF
TRBV4-3	16	CASSQDLRVTNEKLFF
TRBV27	12	CASSSGFQPQHF
TRBV10-1	14	CASSEYVGYNEQFF
TRBV6-5	10	CASGRTEAFF
TRBV20-1	11	CSALLTYEQYF
TRBV18	14	CASSLGQETYEQYF